The 28 T cell receptor beta chains below come from one sample, sequenced in a study of CD8 T cells in Susac syndrome. cDNA came from roughly 0.53 to 1 ug RNA primed by random hexamers. TCRdb analysed the immunoSEQ multiplex PCR reads with MiXCR anew, one entry per CDR3 protein. The table has 150,000 to 180,000 distinct CDR3 sequences, 95% to 96% seen once. The specimen sequenced was CD8+ T cells from PBMCs. The receptors derive from a human donor with multiple sclerosis.

For the CDR3, the DNA is TGTGCCTGGACTCCGGGACAGGGGGGAGGCTACACCTTC. It codes for CAWTPGQGGGYTF. The chain couples TRBV30 to TRBJ1-2; 11 bases match TRBD1. Germline CDR1 and CDR2: GTSNPN and SVGIG (reference sequence). This CDR3 contains 13 residues. The J segment lost 8 bases and the V segment lost 4 bases, leaving 6 bases of the junction unmatched.

The gene calls are TRBV7-8 and TRBJ2-1; no reliable D call. The germline gives CDR1 SGHVS, CDR2 FQNEAQ. Trimming stripped 5 bases from V and 0 bases from J, with 8 bases between. The CDR3 loop spans 14 amino acids. CDR3 DNA: TGTGCCAGCAGCGACTCTCCCTCCTACAATGAGCAGTTCTTC. This encodes CASSDSPSYNEQFF.

This sequence joins TRBV13 and TRBJ2-3; D is unclear. The CDR3 is 14 residues long. V lost 5 bases and J 5 bases, leaving 14 bases between the germline ends. Per the germline V gene, CDR1 is PRHDT and CDR2 is FYEKMQ (reference sequence). The CDR3 is CASSPAAYKDTQYF. The CDR3 coding sequence is TGTGCCAGCAGCCCGGCAGCCTACAAAGATACGCAGTATTTT.

The chain uses TRBV19 and TRBJ2-1; 9 bases are shared with TRBD2. This CDR3 contains 16 residues. V shed 7 bases and J 10 bases; nucleotides not matched to a gene: 17. Germline assignment: CDR1 LNHDA and CDR2 SQIVND (reference sequence). CDR3 DNA sequence: TGTGCCAGTAAGGCCTTTAGCGGGGGCGTCGAGGGGGAGCAGTTCTTC. Its translation is CASKAFSGGVEGEQFF.

V gene TRBV2 combines with J gene TRBJ2-1; D possibly corresponds to TRBD2 (5 bases). Trimming removed 4 bases at V and 9 bases at J, with 10 bases between. Germline V gene sequence: CDR1 SNHLY, CDR2 FYNNEI. This CDR3 spans 12 amino acids. The CDR3 here is CASSAGLAEQFF. The CDR3 DNA reads TGTGCCAGCAGTGCTGGACTCGCTGAGCAGTTCTTC.

The V gene is TRBV21-1, the J gene TRBJ2-1; TRBD2, as called in the table, went unchecked against the DNA. TRBV21-1 has pseudogene status. This CDR3 spans 15 amino acids. CDR3 sequence reads: CASRIRGADYNEQFF. The CDR3 coding sequence is TGTGCCAGCAGGATCCGGGGGGCCGATTACAATGAGCAGTTCTTC.

DNA for the CDR3: TGTGCCAGCAGCTTTAGGGGTTGGCAAGAGACCCAGTACTTC. It specifies CASSFRGWQETQYF. This chain links TRBV13 with TRBJ2-5; D perhaps matches TRBD1 (5 bases). The V gene's germline CDR1 is PRHDT and CDR2 FYEKMQ (reference sequence). This CDR3 is 14 amino acids long. Trimming left V 3 bases short and J 2 bases short, with 10 bases between.

In nucleotides, the CDR3 is TGTGCCAGCAGCTTCCCAGGGGTCACCGGGGAGCTGTTTTTT. This translates into CASSFPGVTGELFF. The J gene is TRBJ2-2, the V gene TRBV11-2, with a weak D call TRBD1 (6 bases). From germline, CDR1 is SGHAT and CDR2 FQNNGV. V dropped 3 bases and J dropped 4 bases, with 9 bases sitting between them. This CDR3 comprises 14 residues.

The CDR3, as DNA: TGTGCCAGCAGCCAAGGGGACAGGGGCGATGAGCAGTTCTTC. This encodes CASSQGDRGDEQFF. The chain combines TRBV3-1 with TRBJ2-1; 10 positions match TRBD1. The CDR3 extends over 14 amino acids. Trimming removed 1 base from V and 8 bases from J; junction bases left unmatched: 2. The germline V gene encodes CDR1 LGHDT and CDR2 YNNKEL (reference sequence).

The V gene is TRBV6-2 or TRBV6-3, the J gene TRBJ1-2; D gene uncertain. The CDR3 runs 13 residues. V shed 2 bases and J shed 4 bases, with 8 bases lying between them. CDR1 MNHEY and CDR2 SVGEGT come from the germline V gene. CDR3 in DNA: TGTGCCAGCAGTTACGAGGCGGGCTATGGCTACACCTTC. Its translation: CASSYEAGYGYTF.

The chain uses TRBV4-2 and TRBJ1-1; possible D gene TRBD1, 5 bases. CDR1 is LGHNA, CDR2 YNFKEQ, per germline. CDR3 length equals 16 residues. The ends were cut back, 1 base at V and 1 base at J, with 13 bases in the middle. The CDR3 coding sequence is TGTGCCAGCAGCCAAGCCCCGGGGACGGAGAACACTGAAGCTTTCTTT. Translation gives CASSQAPGTENTEAFF.

This rearrangement joins TRBV18 to TRBJ2-3; 7 bases map to TRBD2. V lost 0 bases to trimming and J lost 6 bases; unmatched junction nucleotides: 9. Germline V lookup: CDR1 KGHSH, CDR2 LQKENI. The CDR3 length is 16 residues. CDR3 in DNA: TGTGCCAGCTCACCACCGGGGACTAAGGTAGTGGATACGCAGTATTTT. Translated, it gives CASSPPGTKVVDTQYF.

V gene TRBV9 combines with J gene TRBJ2-7, with D perhaps matching TRBD2 (6 bases). The CDR3 consists of 14 residues. The germline V and J ends were trimmed by 0 bases and 5 bases, with 12 bases remaining between them. The germline CDR1 and CDR2 sequences are SGDLS and YYNGEE. The CDR3 nucleotides are TGTGCCAGCAGCGTAGTCGGAGGGACTGACGAGCAGTACTTC. Translated, it gives CASSVVGGTDEQYF.

The rearrangement uses TRBV19 and TRBJ1-5, with a tentative D call TRBD1 (5 bases). This CDR3 contains 14 residues. Germline V gene lookup returns CDR1 LNHDA and CDR2 SQIVND (reference sequence). Trimming shortened V by 9 bases and J by 3 bases, and 15 bases separated the two germline ends. This CDR3 is CASSETEVNQPQHF. CDR3 nucleotides: TGTGCCAGCAGTGAGACAGAAGTCAATCAGCCCCAGCATTTT.

The V gene is TRBV20-1, the J gene TRBJ2-7; tentative D call: TRBD2 (6 bases). Trimming cost V 0 bases and J 3 bases, with 15 bases left between them. Germline values: CDR1 DFQATT, CDR2 SNEGSKA (reference sequence). The CDR3 contains 15 residues. The CDR3 is CSARDPYVGGYEQYF. DNA of the CDR3: TGCAGTGCTAGAGATCCGTATGTGGGGGGCTACGAGCAGTACTTC.

This clonotype was seen only once. This chain's CDR3 is CASGRGDTQYF. In nucleotides, the CDR3 is TGTGCCAGCGGACGGGGGGATACGCAGTATTTT. This chain connects TRBV9 to TRBJ2-3; TRBD2 might be the D (6 bases). V gave up 7 bases and J gave up 6 bases, with 9 bases separating them. Germline V CDR1 and CDR2: SGDLS, YYNGEE. The CDR3 is 11 amino acids.

This clonotype turned up a few times. This chain joins TRBV12-3 or TRBV12-4 and TRBJ1-5; no clear D. This CDR3 region has 13 residues. Trimming cost V 4 bases and J 3 bases, with 7 bases left between them. The CDR3 DNA is TGTGCCAGCAGTTCAGACCCCAATCAGCCCCAGCATTTT. Residues: CASSSDPNQPQHF.

This chain links TRBV3-1 with TRBJ2-3; D perhaps matches TRBD1 (5 bases). The V end was cut by 10 bases, the J end by 3 bases, with 8 bases between. CDR3 length: 11 amino acids. Looked up from germline, CDR1 is LGHDT and CDR2 is YNNKEL (reference sequence). CDR3 bases: TGTGCCACCCAGGGAACAGATACGCAGTATTTT. Its protein is CATQGTDTQYF.

This chain connects TRBV6-6 to TRBJ1-1; D call uncertain. V lost 5 bases, J lost 2 bases, and 9 bases lay in between. The germline gives CDR1 MNHNY, CDR2 SVGAGI (reference sequence). This CDR3 has 13 amino acids. The CDR3 sequence: CASSQPGNTEAFF. CDR3 nucleotide sequence: TGTGCCAGCAGTCAGCCGGGTAACACTGAAGCTTTCTTT.

The chain has TRBV4-1 and TRBJ1-2, with 8 nucleotides matching TRBD1. The CDR3 has 15 amino acids. Germline trimming cut 0 bases from V and 2 bases from J; bases unmatched to any gene: 2. The V gene's germline CDR1 is MGHRA and CDR2 YSYEKL. The DNA for the CDR3 is TGCGCCAGCAGCCAAGAGGACAGGGAAAACTATGGCTACACCTTC. Its translation is CASSQEDRENYGYTF.

This chain uses TRBV20-1 with TRBJ2-1; 11 bases are a match to TRBD2. This CDR3 spans 15 amino acids. The germline V gene has CDR1 DFQATT and CDR2 SNEGSKA (reference sequence). V was clipped by 6 bases and J by 6 bases; unmatched bases: 10. The CDR3: CSARPIAGGLNEQFF. The DNA for the CDR3 is TGCAGTGCCCGACCCATAGCGGGGGGGCTCAATGAGCAGTTCTTC.

This chain links TRBV4-2 with TRBJ2-1; D might be TRBD2 (7 bases). Per the germline V gene, CDR1 is LGHNA and CDR2 is YNFKEQ. The CDR3 extends over 14 amino acids. V lost 0 bases and J lost 10, with 13 bases in between. CDR3 DNA sequence: TGTGCCAGCAGCCAAGATTGGGAGGGGGGGGAGCAGTTCTTC. Its translation is CASSQDWEGGEQFF.

The CDR3 is CATSTKQGMGGYTF. The CDR3 nucleotides read TGTGCCACCAGCACGAAACAGGGGATGGGGGGCTACACCTTC. The rearrangement uses TRBV15 and TRBJ1-2, with 7 bases fitting TRBD1. CDR3 size: 14 residues. The ends lost 4 bases at V and 8 bases at J; junction bases unmatched: 10. Germline CDR1 and CDR2: LNHNV and YYDKDF (reference sequence).

V usage is TRBV27 and J usage is TRBJ1-6; 7 nucleotides line up with TRBD1. With V trimmed by 5 bases and J by 8 bases, 9 bases remained unmatched. Germline V gene data show CDR1 as MNHEY and CDR2 as SMNVEV (reference sequence). The CDR3 covers 15 residues. The CDR3: CASSTDRIYDSPLHF. CDR3 nucleotides: TGTGCCAGCAGTACGGACAGGATTTACGATTCACCCCTCCACTTT.

This chain connects TRBV19 to TRBJ1-5; unclear D gene. There are 15 residues in the CDR3. CDR1 and CDR2 from the germline V gene are LNHDA and SQIVND (reference sequence). V lost 1 base to trimming and J lost 6 bases, with 13 bases between them. The chain's CDR3 is CASSIGGRELQPQHF. The CDR3 DNA follows: TGTGCCAGTAGTATAGGTGGCAGAGAGCTTCAGCCCCAGCATTTT.

This clonotype was observed once. The chain joins TRBV20-1 to TRBJ2-4; 7 nucleotides line up with TRBD1. This CDR3 has 15 residues. Trimming removed 6 bases from V and 0 bases from J; junction bases left unmatched: 8. CDR1 is DFQATT and CDR2 is SNEGSKA in the germline V gene (reference sequence). The CDR3 loop is CSAFDRALAKNIQYF. The DNA of the CDR3 is TGCAGTGCCTTCGACAGGGCACTAGCCAAAAACATTCAGTACTTC.

The chain couples TRBV19 to TRBJ2-1; 9 bases line up with TRBD2. Germline CDR1 reads LNHDA; CDR2 reads SQIVND (reference sequence). This CDR3 spans 13 amino acids. V shed 11 bases, J shed 6 bases, and the junction held 8 bases outside the gene matches. For the CDR3, the DNA is TGTGCCTCCTCTAGCGGGGTCGGCAATGAGCAGTTCTTC. Encoded protein: CASSSGVGNEQFF.

The chain combines TRBV20-1 with TRBJ2-7; D unclear. The CDR3 runs to 15 residues. V gave up 4 bases and J gave up 0 bases, with 16 bases separating them. The germline V gene encodes CDR1 DFQATT and CDR2 SNEGSKA (reference sequence). The CDR3 coding sequence is TGCAGTGCTACCCCGGAGTTCAGGAGCTCCTACGAGCAGTACTTC. Translation: CSATPEFRSSYEQYF.